The 32 T cell receptor beta chains reported below all come from one sample, sequenced in a study of blood T cell repertoires in COVID-19. Clones were sequenced by immunoSEQ multiplex PCR, and TCRdb holds only the in-frame ones, with some missing. This table has about 290,000 clones, 89% appearing once. Sample: peripheral blood. These receptors were taken from a woman in her thirties or forties who had recovered from COVID-19.

The chain carries TRBV30 and TRBJ2-5; D possibly corresponds to TRBD2 (6 bases). With 1 base removed from V and 2 bases from J, the gap between germline ends came to 8 bases. From germline, CDR1 is GTSNPN and CDR2 SVGIG (reference sequence). This CDR3 is built from 13 residues. For the CDR3, the DNA is TGTGCCTGGAGTGCCGGGACTCAAGAGACCCAGTACTTC. Translating gives CAWSAGTQETQYF.

A single count supports this clone. This chain links TRBV3-1 (or the pseudogene TRBV3-2) with TRBJ2-1; 14 bases align to TRBD2. CDR3 size: 15 residues. V shed 6 bases, J shed 4 bases, and the junction held 2 bases outside the gene matches. The germline V gene has CDR1 LGHDT and CDR2 YNNKEL (reference sequence). The DNA of the CDR3 is TGTGCCAGCAGACGGACTAGCGGGAGGTACAATGAGCAGTTCTTC. Its protein is CASRRTSGRYNEQFF.

The genes are TRBV30 and TRBJ1-1; D not certain. The germline V gene has CDR1 GTSNPN and CDR2 SVGIG (reference sequence). The germline V and J ends were trimmed by 4 bases and 5 bases, with 14 bases remaining between them. The CDR3 sequence is 13 residues long. The CDR3 region is CAWNGEGFTEAFF. CDR3 nucleotide sequence: TGTGCCTGGAATGGGGAGGGTTTTACTGAAGCTTTCTTT.

The rearrangement joins TRBV19 to TRBJ2-2, with a weak D call TRBD1 (6 bases). The ends were cut back, 4 bases at V and 4 bases at J, with 13 bases in the middle. The CDR3 length is 15 residues. Germline values: CDR1 LNHDA, CDR2 SQIVND (reference sequence). The CDR3 DNA follows: TGTGCCAGTAGTAAGAGAGGGGGTAGCACCGGGGAGCTGTTTTTT. Protein product: CASSKRGGSTGELFF.

This CDR3 reads CASSLVGGDGNQPQHF. CDR3 in DNA: TGTGCCAGCAGCTTGGTAGGGGGGGACGGCAATCAGCCCCAGCATTTT. The chain employs TRBV5-5 and TRBJ1-5; possible D gene TRBD1, 6 bases. The CDR3 is made up of 16 amino acids. V was trimmed by 0 bases and J by 2 bases, leaving 12 bases between them. Germline V lookup: CDR1 SGHKS, CDR2 YYEKEE (reference sequence).

Of note for this clone: This specimen includes other DNA sequences encoding the same CDR3. This CDR3 is CASSVVSTDTQYF. The CDR3 DNA is TGTGCCAGCAGCGTAGTGAGTACAGATACGCAGTATTTT. This chain connects TRBV9 to TRBJ2-3; D remains ambiguous. The CDR3 covers 13 residues. CDR1 is SGDLS and CDR2 is YYNGEE in the germline V gene. Trimming cost V 0 bases and J 3 bases, with 5 bases left between them.

The chain couples TRBV9 to TRBJ2-3, with TRBD2 matching 9 bases. This CDR3 region has 15 residues. The V gene's germline CDR1 is SGDLS and CDR2 YYNGEE. Trimming took 3 bases from V and 3 from J; bases not matched to a gene: 5. CDR3 in amino acids: CASSDSGRRTDTQYF. In DNA, the CDR3 is TGTGCCAGCAGCGATAGCGGGAGAAGGACAGATACGCAGTATTTT.

This clone was observed many times. The genes are TRBV27 and TRBJ1-2; perhaps TRBD1 as D (6 bases). This CDR3 comprises 15 residues. V lost 6 bases, J lost 2 bases, and 16 bases lay in between. The germline CDR1 and CDR2 sequences are MNHEY and SMNVEV (reference sequence). The CDR3 sequence is CASSPVTGNNYGYTF. The DNA for the CDR3 is TGTGCCAGCAGCCCTGTGACAGGAAACAACTATGGCTACACCTTC.

The chain is built from TRBV5-1 and TRBJ2-1, with 12 bases lining up with TRBD2. V trimming: 0 bases; J trimming: 5 bases; junction bases outside the gene matches: 3. Germline lookup yields CDR1 SGHRS and CDR2 YFSETQ. The CDR3 extends over 16 amino acids. The CDR3 sequence is CASSLGTSGNHNEQFF. The CDR3 region has the DNA TGCGCCAGCAGCTTGGGGACTAGCGGGAATCACAATGAGCAGTTCTTC.

This clone was counted a single time. The gene calls are TRBV11-2 and TRBJ2-1, with D perhaps matching TRBD2 (5 bases). Germline loops: CDR1 SGHAT, CDR2 FQNNGV. Trimming stripped 2 bases from V and 10 bases from J, with 12 bases between. This CDR3 contains 13 residues. This CDR3 is CASSLRRGDEQFF. DNA of the CDR3: TGTGCCAGCAGCTTACGTCGGGGTGACGAGCAGTTCTTC.

The V call is TRBV28, the J call TRBJ2-7; 8 nucleotides align to TRBD1. V was pared by 8 bases and J by 2 bases, with 5 bases of the junction left unmatched. This CDR3 has 13 residues. Per the germline V gene, CDR1 is MDHEN and CDR2 is SYDVKM. The CDR3 DNA reads as TGTGCCAGCCGCAGACAGGGGACCTACGAGCAGTACTTC. Protein sequence: CASRRQGTYEQYF.

This clone was detected once. This chain links TRBV14 with TRBJ2-1, with 10 bases aligning to TRBD2. The J segment lost 5 bases and the V segment lost 0 bases, leaving 7 bases of the junction unmatched. The CDR3 totals 17 residues. Per germline, CDR1 SGHDN and CDR2 FVKESK. The CDR3 DNA is TGTGCCAGCAGCCAAGATTGGGGGCTAGCGGGAGACAATGAGCAGTTCTTC. Amino acid sequence: CASSQDWGLAGDNEQFF. The variable domain in full, with the rest retrieved from reference TRBV14 and TRBJ2-1, is EAGVTQFPSHSVIEKGQTVTLRCDPISGHDNLYWYRRVMGKEIKFLLHFVKESKQDESGMPNNRFLAERTGGTYSTLKVQPAELEDSGVYFCASSQDWGLAGDNEQFFGPGTRLTVL.

The rearrangement joins TRBV5-8 to TRBJ2-3, with 11 bases identical to TRBD2. The CDR3 spans 18 residues. V trimming: 3 bases; J trimming: 0 bases; junction bases outside the gene matches: 9. Germline V CDR1 and CDR2: SGHTS, YDEGEE. The DNA for the CDR3 is TGTGCCAGCAGCTCCTCTAGCGGGAGGTCTGCGAGCACAGATACGCAGTATTTT. This sequence encodes CASSSSSGRSASTDTQYF.

The chain employs TRBV3-1 (or the pseudogene TRBV3-2) and TRBJ1-4; D gene uncertain. The CDR3 runs 20 residues. The V and J ends lost 2 bases and 8 bases respectively, with 30 bases between them. Per the germline V gene, CDR1 is LGHDT and CDR2 is YNNKEL (reference sequence). CDR3 in amino acids: CASSQLPSGRSSSGSEKLFF. The CDR3 DNA reads as TGTGCCAGCAGCCAACTCCCAAGTGGGAGGTCCTCGAGCGGAAGCGAAAAACTGTTTTTT.

The chain joins TRBV7-9 to TRBJ1-1; D not certain. The germline V gene encodes CDR1 SEHNR and CDR2 FQNEAQ (reference sequence). CDR3 size: 12 residues. Trimming took 6 bases from V and 5 from J, leaving 10 bases between them. CDR3 in DNA: TGTGCCAGCAGTGGCCCCGGGACTGAAGCTTTCTTT. Translating gives CASSGPGTEAFF.

The chain has TRBV9 and TRBJ1-1; unclear D gene. V was trimmed by 3 bases and J by 6 bases, leaving 15 bases between them. The CDR3 has 14 residues. Germline CDR1 is SGDLS and CDR2 is YYNGEE. CDR3 nucleotide sequence: TGTGCCAGCAGCGCTCACGGAGGAGGCTCTGAAGCTTTCTTT. Translation gives CASSAHGGGSEAFF. The full variable domain, its missing parts supplied by reference TRBV9 and TRBJ1-1, is DSGVTQTPKHLITATGQRVTLRCSPRSGDLSVYWYQQSLDQGLQFLIQYYNGEERAKGNILERFSAQQFPDLHSELNLSSLELGDSALYFCASSAHGGGSEAFFGQGTRLTVV.

V usage is TRBV2 and J usage is TRBJ2-7; D remains ambiguous. This CDR3 has 17 amino acids. V lost 2 bases to trimming and J lost 1 base, with 18 bases between them. CDR1 is SNHLY and CDR2 is FYNNEI in the germline V gene. The CDR3 sequence is CASSEIAVRLSSYEQYF. DNA for the CDR3: TGTGCCAGCAGTGAAATTGCTGTCAGACTGTCATCCTACGAGCAGTACTTC.

The chain recombines TRBV12-3 or TRBV12-4 with TRBJ1-5; D is possibly TRBD1 (6 bases). With 7 bases removed from V and 2 bases from J, the gap between germline ends came to 9 bases. This CDR3 spans 13 amino acids. CDR3: CASTRGGNQPQHF. The CDR3 DNA is TGTGCCAGCACCAGGGGCGGCAATCAGCCCCAGCATTTT.

The gene calls are TRBV24-1 and TRBJ2-2; D may be TRBD1 (6 bases). This CDR3 is 14 amino acids long. Between the trimmed V and J ends, which lost 5 bases and 7 bases, there was a span of 13 bases. Germline CDR1 is KGHDR and CDR2 is SFDVKD. This CDR3 is CATSGNRVGGELFF. CDR3 sequence (DNA): TGTGCCACCAGTGGGAACAGGGTTGGCGGGGAGCTGTTTTTT.

This sequence joins TRBV7-8 and TRBJ2-7, with D perhaps matching TRBD2 (6 bases). CDR1 and CDR2 from the germline V gene are SGHVS and FQNEAQ. Trimming stripped 1 base from V and 9 bases from J, with 10 bases between. This CDR3 is 12 amino acids long. CDR3 loop: CASSLVGGVQYF. The CDR3 DNA sequence: TGTGCCAGCAGCTTAGTCGGGGGTGTGCAGTACTTC.

This chain connects TRBV21-1 to TRBJ2-7; the DNA was not used to check the table's D call, TRBD2. TRBV21-1 is reported as a pseudogene. This CDR3 spans 20 amino acids. The DNA for the CDR3 is TGTGCCAGCAGCAAAGCGCTTTTTATTCGCGGCGGGAGGGCATCTTACGAGCAGTACTTC. Its translation is CASSKALFIRGGRASYEQYF.

The V gene is TRBV7-8, the J gene TRBJ1-5; D is ambiguous. V lost 5 bases and J lost 2, with 16 bases in between. This CDR3 comprises 16 residues. Germline V gives CDR1 SGHVS, CDR2 FQNEAQ. The CDR3 DNA follows: TGTGCCAGCAGCCCACTCGGCGGGGTCGGCAATCAGCCCCAGCATTTT. This translates into CASSPLGGVGNQPQHF.

This chain connects TRBV19 to TRBJ2-7; D is possibly TRBD2 (6 bases). Germline loops: CDR1 LNHDA, CDR2 SQIVND (reference sequence). The CDR3 contains 15 residues. Trimming left V 3 bases short and J 2 bases short, with 14 bases between. CDR3 region: CASSMGSSATYEQYF. The CDR3 DNA sequence: TGTGCCAGTAGTATGGGTTCTAGCGCGACCTACGAGCAGTACTTC.

The V gene is TRBV6-4, the J gene TRBJ2-7; 11 positions agree with TRBD2. The CDR3 is made up of 16 amino acids. Unmatched junction bases numbered 6, after V lost 2 bases and J lost 3 bases. Per germline, CDR1 MRHNA and CDR2 SNTAGT. This CDR3 is CASSDLTSGSLYEQYF. The CDR3 nucleotides read TGTGCCAGCAGTGACCTCACTAGCGGGAGTCTCTACGAGCAGTACTTC.

The chain employs TRBV11-3 and TRBJ2-4; D ambiguous. With 3 bases removed from V and 7 bases from J, the gap between germline ends came to 13 bases. The CDR3 runs to 14 residues. CDR1 SGHNT and CDR2 YENEEA come from the germline V gene. The CDR3 loop reads CASSFRSSENIQYF. The CDR3 nucleotides read TGTGCCAGCAGCTTCAGGTCGTCAGAGAACATTCAGTACTTC.

This rearrangement joins TRBV5-1 to TRBJ2-1; D is unresolved. The germline V gene encodes CDR1 SGHRS and CDR2 YFSETQ. The germline V and J ends were trimmed by 0 bases and 6 bases, with 10 bases remaining between them. CDR3 length equals 14 residues. CDR3 sequence reads: CASSLGSEANEQFF. The CDR3, as DNA: TGCGCCAGCAGCTTGGGAAGTGAGGCCAATGAGCAGTTCTTC.

V and J are TRBV12-3 or TRBV12-4 and TRBJ2-1; D remains unclear. The CDR3 length is 12 residues. V was trimmed by 4 bases and J by 8 bases, leaving 9 bases between them. The CDR3 loop reads CASSSSTDEQFF. The CDR3 nucleotides are TGTGCCAGCAGTTCGTCTACCGATGAGCAGTTCTTC.

The J gene is TRBJ2-6, the V gene TRBV2; D unresolved. The CDR3 consists of 15 residues. V was clipped by 4 bases and J by 4 bases, with 11 bases between them. Per germline, CDR1 SNHLY and CDR2 FYNNEI. The CDR3 DNA reads as TGTGCCAGCAGTGGATTAGTAGTCGGGGCCAACGTCCTGACTTTC. Translating it yields CASSGLVVGANVLTF. Complete variable domain (other parts from reference TRBV2 and TRBJ2-6): EPEVTQTPSHQVTQMGQEVILRCVPISNHLYFYWYRQILGQKVEFLVSFYNNEISEKSEIFDDQFSVERPDGSNFTLKIRSTKLEDSAMYFCASSGLVVGANVLTFGAGSRLTVL.

This clone appeared once. The genes are TRBV19 and TRBJ2-7; TRBD1 might be the D (7 bases). V was cut by 5 bases and J by 0 bases, with 14 bases left in between. From germline, CDR1 is LNHDA and CDR2 SQIVND (reference sequence). The CDR3 is made up of 15 amino acids. The CDR3 is CASSAGTAISYEQYF. CDR3 coding DNA: TGTGCCAGTAGTGCGGGGACAGCGATCTCCTACGAGCAGTACTTC.

The chain links TRBV28 to TRBJ2-1, with 8 bases that match TRBD2. The CDR3 is 15 amino acids. Germline lookup yields CDR1 MDHEN and CDR2 SYDVKM. After removal of 4 bases from V and 7 bases from J, the junction contained 9 bases not matched to a gene. CDR3 region: CASSWVLAGLNEQFF. The CDR3 DNA is TGTGCCAGCAGTTGGGTCCTAGCGGGCTTGAATGAGCAGTTCTTC.

The rearrangement uses TRBV6-2 or TRBV6-3 and TRBJ2-5; possibly TRBD1 for D (6 bases). CDR3 length: 14 amino acids. Germline values: CDR1 MNHEY, CDR2 SVGEGT. V shed 6 bases and J shed 1 base, with 12 bases lying between them. The CDR3: CASSFLTGQETQYF. The CDR3 DNA follows: TGTGCCAGCAGCTTCCTGACAGGCCAAGAGACCCAGTACTTC.

The chain uses TRBV5-4 and TRBJ2-1; TRBD2 matches 14 bases. J lost 10 bases, V lost 4 bases, and 7 bases had no gene match. Germline CDR1 SGHNT, CDR2 YYREEE (reference sequence). The CDR3 length is 15 residues. CDR3 loop: CASSEGLAGAWEQFF. The CDR3 DNA reads TGTGCCAGCAGCGAGGGACTAGCGGGAGCTTGGGAGCAGTTCTTC. Variable domain in full (rest from reference TRBV5-4 and TRBJ2-1): ETGVTQSPTHLIKTRGQQVTLRCSSQSGHNTVSWYQQALGQGPQFIFQYYREEENGRGNFPPRFSGLQFPNYSSELNVNALELDDSALYLCASSEGLAGAWEQFFGPGTRLTVL.